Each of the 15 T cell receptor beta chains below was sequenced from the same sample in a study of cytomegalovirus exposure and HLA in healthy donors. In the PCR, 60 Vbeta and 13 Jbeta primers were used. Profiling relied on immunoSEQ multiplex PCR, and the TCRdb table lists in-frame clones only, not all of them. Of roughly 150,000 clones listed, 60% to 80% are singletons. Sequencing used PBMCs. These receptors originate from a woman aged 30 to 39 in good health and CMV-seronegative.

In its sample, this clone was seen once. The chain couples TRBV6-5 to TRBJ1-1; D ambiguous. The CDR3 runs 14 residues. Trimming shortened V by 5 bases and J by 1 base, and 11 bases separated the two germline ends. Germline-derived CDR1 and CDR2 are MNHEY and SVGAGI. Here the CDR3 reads CASSVTEENTEAFF. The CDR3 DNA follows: TGTGCCAGCAGTGTAACAGAAGAGAACACTGAAGCTTTCTTT.

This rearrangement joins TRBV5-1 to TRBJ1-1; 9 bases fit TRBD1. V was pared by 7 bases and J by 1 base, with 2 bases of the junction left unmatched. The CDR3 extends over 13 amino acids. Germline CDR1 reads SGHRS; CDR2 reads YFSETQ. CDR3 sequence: CASGTGTNTEAFF. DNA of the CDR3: TGCGCCAGCGGGACAGGGACGAACACTGAAGCTTTCTTT.

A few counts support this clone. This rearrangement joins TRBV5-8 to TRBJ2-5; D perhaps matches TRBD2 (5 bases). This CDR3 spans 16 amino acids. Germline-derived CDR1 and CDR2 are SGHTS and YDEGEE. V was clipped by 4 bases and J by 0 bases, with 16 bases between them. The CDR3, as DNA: TGTGCCAGCAGCGCAGGTCGCGGGTCGGACCAAGAGACCCAGTACTTC. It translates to CASSAGRGSDQETQYF.

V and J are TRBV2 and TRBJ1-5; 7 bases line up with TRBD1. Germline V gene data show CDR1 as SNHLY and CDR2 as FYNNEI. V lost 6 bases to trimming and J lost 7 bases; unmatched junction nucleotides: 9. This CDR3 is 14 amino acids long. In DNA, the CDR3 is TGTGCCAGCAGAGCCGGGACAGCCTCCCAGCCCCAGCATTTT. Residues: CASRAGTASQPQHF.

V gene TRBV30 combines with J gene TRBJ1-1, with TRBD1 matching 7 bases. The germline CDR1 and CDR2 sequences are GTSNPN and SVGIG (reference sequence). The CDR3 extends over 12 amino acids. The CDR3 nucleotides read TGTGCGGGGGACAGCTTCAACACTGAAGCTTTCTTT. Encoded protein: CAGDSFNTEAFF.

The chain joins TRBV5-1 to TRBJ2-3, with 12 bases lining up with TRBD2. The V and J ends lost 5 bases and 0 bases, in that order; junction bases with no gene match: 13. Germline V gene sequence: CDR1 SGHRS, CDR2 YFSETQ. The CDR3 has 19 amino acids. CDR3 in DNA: TGCGCCAGCAGTTCTGGACTAGCGGGGACCATTTCTAGCACAGATACGCAGTATTTT. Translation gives CASSSGLAGTISSTDTQYF.

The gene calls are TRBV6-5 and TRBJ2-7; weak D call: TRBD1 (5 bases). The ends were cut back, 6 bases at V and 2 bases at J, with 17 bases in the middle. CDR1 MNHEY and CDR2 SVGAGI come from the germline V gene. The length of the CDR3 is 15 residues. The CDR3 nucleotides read TGTGCCAGCAGGGAACAGGATAGAGCCCCCTACGAGCAGTACTTC. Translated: CASREQDRAPYEQYF.

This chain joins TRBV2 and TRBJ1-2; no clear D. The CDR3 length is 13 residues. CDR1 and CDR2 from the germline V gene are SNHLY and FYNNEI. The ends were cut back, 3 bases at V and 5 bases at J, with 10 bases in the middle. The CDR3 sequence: CASSEDLRYGYTF. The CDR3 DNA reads TGTGCCAGCAGTGAGGATTTGAGGTATGGCTACACCTTC. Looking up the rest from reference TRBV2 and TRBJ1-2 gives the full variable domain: EPEVTQTPSHQVTQMGQEVILRCVPISNHLYFYWYRQILGQKVEFLVSFYNNEISEKSEIFDDQFSVERPDGSNFTLKIRSTKLEDSAMYFCASSEDLRYGYTFGSGTRLTVV.

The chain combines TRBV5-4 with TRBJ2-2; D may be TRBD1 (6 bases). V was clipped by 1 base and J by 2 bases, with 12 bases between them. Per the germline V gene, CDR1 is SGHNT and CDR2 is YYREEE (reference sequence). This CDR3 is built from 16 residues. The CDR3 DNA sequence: TGTGCCAGCAGCTTGCCCGGACAGACTAACACCGGGGAGCTGTTTTTT. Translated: CASSLPGQTNTGELFF.

CDR3: CSARLGTALHF. The CDR3 DNA follows: TGCAGTGCTAGATTGGGGACAGCCCTCCACTTT. The chain combines TRBV20-1 with TRBJ1-6; TRBD1 matches at 7 bases. V was clipped by 2 bases and J by 14 bases; unmatched bases: 3. Germline V gene sequence: CDR1 DFQATT, CDR2 SNEGSKA (reference sequence). The CDR3 sequence is 11 residues long.

For the CDR3, the DNA is TGTGCTAGTGGGGAGACCTCTGGAGCTTTCTTT. Translated, it gives CASGETSGAFF. The V and J genes are TRBV12-5 and TRBJ1-1, with D unclear. The CDR3 consists of 11 residues. V lost 6 bases, J lost 10 bases, and 12 bases lay in between. Looked up from germline, CDR1 is LGHNT and CDR2 is FRNRAP.

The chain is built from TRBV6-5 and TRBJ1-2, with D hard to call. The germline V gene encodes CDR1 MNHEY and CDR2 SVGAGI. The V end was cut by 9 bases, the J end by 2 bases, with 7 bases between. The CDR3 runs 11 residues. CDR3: CASSTNYGYTF. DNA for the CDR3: TGTGCCAGTTCAACAAACTATGGCTACACCTTC.

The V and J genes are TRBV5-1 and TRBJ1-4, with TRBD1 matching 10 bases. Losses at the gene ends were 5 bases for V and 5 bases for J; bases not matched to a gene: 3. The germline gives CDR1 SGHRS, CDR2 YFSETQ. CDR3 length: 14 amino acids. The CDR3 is CASRQGQGNEKLFF. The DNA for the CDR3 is TGCGCCAGCAGGCAGGGACAGGGGAATGAAAAACTGTTTTTT.

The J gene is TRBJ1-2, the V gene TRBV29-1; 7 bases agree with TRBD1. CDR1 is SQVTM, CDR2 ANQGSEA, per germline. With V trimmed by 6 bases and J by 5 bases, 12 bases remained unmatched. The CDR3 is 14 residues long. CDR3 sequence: CSVVDSDREYGYTF. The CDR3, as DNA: TGCAGCGTGGTAGACTCAGACAGGGAGTATGGCTACACCTTC.

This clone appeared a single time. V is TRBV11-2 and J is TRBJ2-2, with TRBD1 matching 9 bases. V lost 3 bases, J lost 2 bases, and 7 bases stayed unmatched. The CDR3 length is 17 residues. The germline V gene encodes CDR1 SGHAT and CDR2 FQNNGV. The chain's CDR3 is CASSFRRDRVNTGELFF. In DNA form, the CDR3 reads TGTGCCAGCAGCTTCCGCCGGGACAGGGTTAACACCGGGGAGCTGTTTTTT.